This TCR beta chain was obtained from a study of post-analysis software for immune sequencing data. Across the whole study: The cohort encompassed relapsing-remitting, secondary progressive and progressive-relapsing multiple sclerosis disease courses.

TCR beta cDNA libraries had unique molecular identifiers. About 500,000 cDNA molecules came from around 1 to 9.1 million T cells. A single record per CDR3 protein comes from TCRdb applying MiXCR to the PCR reads. Of 170,000 or so distinct CDR3 sequences detected, approximately 30% appear once; the ten largest clones hold about 1.6%. The germline gives CDR1 SGHAT, CDR2 FQNNGV. The CDR3 length is 16 residues. Broader study findings: There was significantly lower normalized Chao1 diversity in multiple sclerosis patients than in controls. Samples prepared in the same batch strongly co-clustered by F measure. With TRBV5-6, TRBV5-1 and TRBV20-1 included, roughly five TRBV segments were more frequent in patients than in controls.

Note on this clonotype: Its antigen is undetermined.

The sequencing input was blood. This receptor was obtained from a girl aged 10-17 years with multiple sclerosis. V and J are TRBV11-2 and TRBJ2-7; the match to TRBD2 covers 11 bases. Near its end, the DNA agrees better with TRBJ2-5, so the J call may be wrong. The CDR3 DNA reads TGTGCCAGCAGCTTAGTAGCGGGAGGGCCGGGTGAGACCCAGTACTTC. This encodes CASSLVAGGPGETQYF.